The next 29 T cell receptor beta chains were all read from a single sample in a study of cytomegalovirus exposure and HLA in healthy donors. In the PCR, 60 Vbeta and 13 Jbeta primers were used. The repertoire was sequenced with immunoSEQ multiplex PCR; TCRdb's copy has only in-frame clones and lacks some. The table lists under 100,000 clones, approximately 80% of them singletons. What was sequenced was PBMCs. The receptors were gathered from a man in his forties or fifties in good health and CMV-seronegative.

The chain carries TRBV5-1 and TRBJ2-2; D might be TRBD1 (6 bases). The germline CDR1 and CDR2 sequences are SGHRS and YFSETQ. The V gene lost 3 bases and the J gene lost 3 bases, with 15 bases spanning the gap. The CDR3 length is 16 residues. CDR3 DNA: TGCGCCAGCAGCTCGGAGAGGGGGAGTGACACCGGGGAGCTGTTTTTT. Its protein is CASSSERGSDTGELFF.

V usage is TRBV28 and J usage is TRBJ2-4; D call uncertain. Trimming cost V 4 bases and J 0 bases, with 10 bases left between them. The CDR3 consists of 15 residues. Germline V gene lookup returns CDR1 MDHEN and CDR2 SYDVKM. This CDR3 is CASSYQPVAKNIQYF. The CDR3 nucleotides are TGTGCCAGCAGTTATCAACCGGTAGCCAAAAACATTCAGTACTTC.

The CDR3 region has the DNA TGTGCCAGCTCACCACCAGAGATCTATGGCTACACCTTC. This encodes CASSPPEIYGYTF. This chain links TRBV18 with TRBJ1-2; D remains unclear. V dropped 0 bases and J dropped 4 bases, with 6 bases sitting between them. CDR1 and CDR2 from the germline V gene are KGHSH and LQKENI. The CDR3 contains 13 residues.

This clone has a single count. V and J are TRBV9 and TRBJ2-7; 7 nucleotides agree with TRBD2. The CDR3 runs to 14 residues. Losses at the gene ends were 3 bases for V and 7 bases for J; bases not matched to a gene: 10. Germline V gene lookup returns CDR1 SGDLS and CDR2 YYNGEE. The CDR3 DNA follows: TGTGCCAGCAGCGCAGGACACGCCGGGGGGGAGCAGTACTTC. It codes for CASSAGHAGGEQYF.

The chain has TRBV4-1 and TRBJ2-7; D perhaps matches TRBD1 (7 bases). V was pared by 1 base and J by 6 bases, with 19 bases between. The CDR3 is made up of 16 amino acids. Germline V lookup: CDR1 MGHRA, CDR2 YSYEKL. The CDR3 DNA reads TGCGCCAGCAGCCAAGTGTGGCGGGACAGCAGCTTCGAGCAGTACTTC. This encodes CASSQVWRDSSFEQYF.

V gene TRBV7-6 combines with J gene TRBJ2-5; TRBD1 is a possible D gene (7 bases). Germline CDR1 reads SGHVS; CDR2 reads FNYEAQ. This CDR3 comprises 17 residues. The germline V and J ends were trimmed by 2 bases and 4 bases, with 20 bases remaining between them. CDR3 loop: CASSLWGIQGGLETQYF. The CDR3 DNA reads TGTGCCAGCAGCTTATGGGGTATTCAGGGGGGCCTAGAGACCCAGTACTTC.

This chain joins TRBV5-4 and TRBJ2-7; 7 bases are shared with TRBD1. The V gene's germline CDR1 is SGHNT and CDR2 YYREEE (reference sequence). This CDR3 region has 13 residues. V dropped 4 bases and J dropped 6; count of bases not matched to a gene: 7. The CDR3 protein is CASSGWTGFEQYF. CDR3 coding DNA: TGTGCCAGCAGCGGCTGGACAGGATTCGAGCAGTACTTC.

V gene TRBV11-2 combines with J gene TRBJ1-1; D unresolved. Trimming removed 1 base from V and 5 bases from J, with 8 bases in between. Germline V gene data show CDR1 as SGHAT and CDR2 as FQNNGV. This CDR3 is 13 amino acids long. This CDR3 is CASSLGGRTEAFF. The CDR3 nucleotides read TGTGCCAGCAGCTTAGGCGGTCGGACTGAAGCTTTCTTT.

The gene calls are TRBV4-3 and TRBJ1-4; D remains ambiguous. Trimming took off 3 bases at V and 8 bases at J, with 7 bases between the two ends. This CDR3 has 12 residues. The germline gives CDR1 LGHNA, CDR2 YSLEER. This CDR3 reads CASSHPGEKLFF. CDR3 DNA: TGCGCCAGCAGCCACCCGGGGGAAAAACTGTTTTTT.

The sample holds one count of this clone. CDR3 protein: CASRIGTRVRGNTGELFF. The DNA of the CDR3 is TGTGCCAGCAGGATAGGAACCCGGGTCAGGGGGAACACCGGGGAGCTGTTTTTT. The chain couples TRBV27 to TRBJ2-2; D may be TRBD1 (6 bases). V was shortened by 6 bases and J by 1 base, with 21 bases between the two germline ends. CDR3 length equals 18 residues. Germline V CDR1 and CDR2: MNHEY, SMNVEV (reference sequence).

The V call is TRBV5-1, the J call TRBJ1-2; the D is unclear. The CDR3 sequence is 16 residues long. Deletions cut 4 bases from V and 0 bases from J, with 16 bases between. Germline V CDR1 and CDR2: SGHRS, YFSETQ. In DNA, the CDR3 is TGCGCCAGCAGCCCGGAGATGGTTAAGGCTAACTATGGCTACACCTTC. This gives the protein CASSPEMVKANYGYTF.

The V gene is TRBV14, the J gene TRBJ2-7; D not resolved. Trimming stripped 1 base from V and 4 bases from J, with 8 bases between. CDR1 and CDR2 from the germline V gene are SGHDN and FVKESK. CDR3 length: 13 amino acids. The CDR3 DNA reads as TGTGCCAGCAGCCAAGGTTCAATTTACGAGCAGTACTTC. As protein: CASSQGSIYEQYF.

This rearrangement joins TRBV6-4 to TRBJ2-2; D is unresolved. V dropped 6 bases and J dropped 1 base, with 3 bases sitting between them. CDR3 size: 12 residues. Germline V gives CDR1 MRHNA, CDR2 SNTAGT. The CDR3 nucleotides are TGTGCCAGCAGGAGGAACACCGGGGAGCTGTTTTTT. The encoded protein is CASRRNTGELFF.

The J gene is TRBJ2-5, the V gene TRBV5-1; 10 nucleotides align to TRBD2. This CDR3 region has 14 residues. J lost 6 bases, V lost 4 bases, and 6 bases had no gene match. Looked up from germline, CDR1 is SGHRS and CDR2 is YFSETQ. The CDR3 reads CASSTGTSEKTQYF. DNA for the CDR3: TGCGCCAGCAGCACCGGGACTAGCGAGAAGACCCAGTACTTC.

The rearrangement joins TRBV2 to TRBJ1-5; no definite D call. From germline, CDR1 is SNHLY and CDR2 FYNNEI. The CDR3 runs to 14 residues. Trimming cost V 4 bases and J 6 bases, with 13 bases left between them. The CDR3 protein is CASSVSGSTQPQHF. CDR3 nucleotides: TGTGCCAGCAGTGTGTCGGGGTCGACTCAGCCCCAGCATTTT. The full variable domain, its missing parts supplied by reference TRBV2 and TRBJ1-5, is EPEVTQTPSHQVTQMGQEVILRCVPISNHLYFYWYRQILGQKVEFLVSFYNNEISEKSEIFDDQFSVERPDGSNFTLKIRSTKLEDSAMYFCASSVSGSTQPQHFGDGTRLSIL.

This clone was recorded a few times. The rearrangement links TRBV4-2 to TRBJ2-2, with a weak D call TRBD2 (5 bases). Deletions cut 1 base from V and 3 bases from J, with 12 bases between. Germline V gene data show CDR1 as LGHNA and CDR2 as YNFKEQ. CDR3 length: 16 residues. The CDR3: CASSQGRTRDTGELFF. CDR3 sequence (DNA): TGTGCCAGCAGCCAAGGCAGGACTCGGGACACCGGGGAGCTGTTTTTT.

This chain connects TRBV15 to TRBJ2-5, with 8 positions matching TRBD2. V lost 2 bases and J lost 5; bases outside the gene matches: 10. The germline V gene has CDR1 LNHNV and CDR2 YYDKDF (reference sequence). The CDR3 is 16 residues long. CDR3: CATSRSVRGGGETQYF. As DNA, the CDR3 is TGTGCCACCAGCAGATCGGTACGGGGGGGCGGGGAGACCCAGTACTTC. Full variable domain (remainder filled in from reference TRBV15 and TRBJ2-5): DAMVIQNPRYQVTQFGKPVTLSCSQTLNHNVMYWYQQKSSQAPKLLFHYYDKDFNNEADTPDNFQSRRPNTSFCFLDIRSPGLGDTAMYLCATSRSVRGGGETQYFGPGTRLLVL.

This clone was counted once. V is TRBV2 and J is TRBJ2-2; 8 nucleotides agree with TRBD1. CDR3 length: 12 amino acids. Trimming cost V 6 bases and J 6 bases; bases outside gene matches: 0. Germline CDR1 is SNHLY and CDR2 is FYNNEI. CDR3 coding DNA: TGTGCCAGCAGGGACAGGGCCGGGGAGCTGTTTTTT. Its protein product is CASRDRAGELFF.

The CDR3 loop reads CASSTSTSLSSIDTQYF. The CDR3 coding sequence is TGTGCCAGCAGCACCTCGACTAGCCTCTCTTCGATAGATACGCAGTATTTT. The V gene is TRBV9, the J gene TRBJ2-3; 7 positions match TRBD2. Germline V gene sequence: CDR1 SGDLS, CDR2 YYNGEE. V lost 4 bases and J lost 5; bases outside the gene matches: 16. The CDR3 length is 17 residues.

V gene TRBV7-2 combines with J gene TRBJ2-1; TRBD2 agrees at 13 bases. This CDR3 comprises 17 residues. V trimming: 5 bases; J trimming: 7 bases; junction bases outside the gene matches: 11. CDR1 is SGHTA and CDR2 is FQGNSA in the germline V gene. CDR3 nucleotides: TGTGCCAGCAGCCCCAACCTACTAGCGGGGGGGCTGAATGAGCAGTTCTTC. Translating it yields CASSPNLLAGGLNEQFF.

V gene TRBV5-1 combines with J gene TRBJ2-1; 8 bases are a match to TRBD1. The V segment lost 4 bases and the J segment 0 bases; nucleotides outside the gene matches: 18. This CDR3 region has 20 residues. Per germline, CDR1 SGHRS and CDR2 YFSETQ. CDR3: CASSLLKPGQAPSSYNEQFF. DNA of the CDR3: TGCGCCAGCAGCCTACTAAAACCGGGACAGGCGCCTAGCTCCTACAATGAGCAGTTCTTC.

The CDR3, as DNA: TGTGCCATCACCTCGGCTGGAGGGTACGAGCAGTACTTC. This gives the protein CAITSAGGYEQYF. The chain carries TRBV10-3 and TRBJ2-5, with a tentative D call TRBD2 (6 bases). TRBJ2-7 matches the DNA end more closely, so the J call is doubtful. CDR1 ENHRY and CDR2 SYGVKD come from the germline V gene. CDR3 length: 13 amino acids.

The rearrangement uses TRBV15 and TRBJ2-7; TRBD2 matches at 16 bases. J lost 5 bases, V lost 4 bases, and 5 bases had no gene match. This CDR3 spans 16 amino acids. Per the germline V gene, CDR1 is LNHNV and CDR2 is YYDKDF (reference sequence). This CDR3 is CATSTGTSGGADEQYF. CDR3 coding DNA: TGTGCCACCAGCACCGGGACTAGCGGGGGGGCGGACGAGCAGTACTTC.

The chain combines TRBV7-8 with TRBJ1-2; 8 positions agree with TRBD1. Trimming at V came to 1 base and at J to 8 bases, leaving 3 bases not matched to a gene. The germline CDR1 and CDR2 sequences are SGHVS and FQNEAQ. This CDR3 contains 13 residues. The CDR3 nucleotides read TGTGCCAGCAGCTTAGTTTCAGGGGGCGGCTACACCTTC. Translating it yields CASSLVSGGGYTF.

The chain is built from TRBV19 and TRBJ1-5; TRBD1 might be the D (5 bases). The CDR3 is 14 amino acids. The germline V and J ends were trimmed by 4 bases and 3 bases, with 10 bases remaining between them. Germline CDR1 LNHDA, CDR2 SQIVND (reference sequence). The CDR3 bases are TGTGCCAGTAGTACTCAGGGTCCCAATCAGCCCCAGCATTTT. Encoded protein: CASSTQGPNQPQHF.

For the CDR3, the DNA is TGTGCCAGCTCACCACGGGGGACTAGCGCAGATACGCAGTATTTT. This sequence encodes CASSPRGTSADTQYF. The chain recombines TRBV18 with TRBJ2-3; 10 nucleotides align to TRBD2. V was clipped by 1 base and J by 4 bases; unmatched bases: 2. Per germline, CDR1 KGHSH and CDR2 LQKENI. The CDR3 spans 15 residues. Looking up the rest from reference TRBV18 and TRBJ2-3 gives the full variable domain: NAGVMQNPRHLVRRRGQEARLRCSPMKGHSHVYWYRQLPEEGLKFMVYLQKENIIDESGMPKERFSAEFPKEGPSILRIQQVVRGDSAAYFCASSPRGTSADTQYFGPGTRLTVL.

CDR3 nucleotides: TGTGCCAGCAGCTCCCAGACAGGGGTGAATTCACCCCTCCACTTT. Amino acids: CASSSQTGVNSPLHF. The chain couples TRBV7-2 to TRBJ1-6; 8 positions agree with TRBD1. Germline CDR1 and CDR2: SGHTA and FQGNSA. V was clipped by 4 bases and J by 7 bases; unmatched bases: 6. CDR3 length: 15 amino acids.

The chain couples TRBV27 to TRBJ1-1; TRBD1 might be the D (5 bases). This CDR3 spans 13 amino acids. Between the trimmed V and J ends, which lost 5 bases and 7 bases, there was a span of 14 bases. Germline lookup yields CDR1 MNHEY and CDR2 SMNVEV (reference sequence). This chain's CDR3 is CASSGGVGGEAFF. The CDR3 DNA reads TGTGCCAGCAGTGGTGGGGTGGGGGGTGAAGCTTTCTTT.

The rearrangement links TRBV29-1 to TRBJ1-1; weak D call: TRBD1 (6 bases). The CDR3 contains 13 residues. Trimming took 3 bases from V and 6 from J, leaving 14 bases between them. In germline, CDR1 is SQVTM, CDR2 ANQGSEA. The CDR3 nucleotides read TGCAGCGTTGAGGGTCAGGGGTTTCCTGAAGCTTTCTTT. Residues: CSVEGQGFPEAFF.